The sequence of this T cell receptor (beta chain) was determined in a study of blood T cell repertoires in COVID-19. On the study more broadly: The origin of the acute and convalescent COVID-19 samples was the United States, Italy and Spain. PBMCs, B-cell-depleted T cells, or T cells provided the cDNA or gDNA that made up the material.

Trimming took 1 base from V and 4 from J; bases not matched to a gene: 11. CDR3 length equals 17 residues. The V gene's germline CDR1 is LGHNA and CDR2 YSLEER. Repertoires were generated with immunoSEQ multiplex PCR, while TCRdb's copy carries only in-frame clones and drops some. The repertoire holds around 250,000 clones, 91% seen once, with roughly 2.9% in the top ten. Participants spanned ages 18 to 89 years and resided in 20 to 30 US areas. Participant reports of clinical history set cohort assignment. The sample was PBMCs or T cells enriched from blood (not recorded which). The TCR originated in a man aged 35 to 55 who had been exposed to COVID-19. This rearrangement joins TRBV4-3 to TRBJ2-7; 9 positions match TRBD2. Here the CDR3 reads CASSQGAASGIIYEQYF. The CDR3 nucleotides read TGCGCCAGCAGCCAAGGGGCCGCTAGCGGGATCATTTACGAGCAGTACTTC.